This TCR beta chain stems from a study of CD8+CD57+ T cells in acquired aplastic anemia. Investigators profiled TCR beta VDJ and CDR3 from genomic DNA template. TCRdb ran MiXCR on the reads and lists one entry per CDR3 protein. The data contain fewer than 200,000 distinct CDR3 sequences, approximately 40% of them singletons. This CDR3 contains 13 residues. V shed 8 bases and J shed 3 bases, with 10 bases lying between them. This TCR was recovered from a human donor in good health. Sequenced input: sorted CD4+, CD8+, or CD8+CD57+ T cells (not recorded which) from PBMCs. The V call is TRBV12-3 or TRBV12-4, the J call TRBJ2-2; D remains ambiguous. CDR3 protein: CASAETYTGELFF. CDR3 sequence (DNA): TGTGCCAGCGCGGAGACATACACCGGGGAGCTGTTTTTT.